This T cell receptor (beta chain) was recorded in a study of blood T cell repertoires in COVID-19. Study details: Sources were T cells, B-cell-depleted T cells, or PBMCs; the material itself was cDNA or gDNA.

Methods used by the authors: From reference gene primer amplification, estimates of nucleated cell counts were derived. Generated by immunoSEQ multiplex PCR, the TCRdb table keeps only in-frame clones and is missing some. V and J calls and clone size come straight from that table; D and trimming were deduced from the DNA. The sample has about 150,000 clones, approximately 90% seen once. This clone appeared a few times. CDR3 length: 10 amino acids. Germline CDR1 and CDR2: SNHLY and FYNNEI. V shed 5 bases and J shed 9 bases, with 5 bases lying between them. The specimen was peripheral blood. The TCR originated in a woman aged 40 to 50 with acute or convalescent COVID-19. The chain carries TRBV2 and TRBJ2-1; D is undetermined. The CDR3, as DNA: TGTGCCAGCAGTCGGTCTGAGCAGTTCTTC. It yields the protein CASSRSEQFF.